The clone carrying this T cell receptor (beta chain) has only a few counts. Its antigen is not identified. This sample was included in a study of T cell repertoires in cytomegalovirus infection. TCRdb used MiXCR to reprocess the reads, holding one entry per CDR3 protein. This repertoire shows 380,000 or so distinct CDR3 sequences, 34% found once; its top ten account for roughly 14%. V lost 1 base to trimming and J lost 6 bases; unmatched junction nucleotides: 13. This CDR3 has 18 amino acids. Germline CDR1 reads MGHRA; CDR2 reads YSYEKL. The chain recombines TRBV4-1 with TRBJ2-1; 9 bases are shared with TRBD2. The TCR was taken from a human donor in good health (CMV status not recorded). Some clones in this sample may be carry-over from other donors' samples. The sample consisted of cultured PBMCs, taken from culture after CMV antigen stimulation. CDR3 bases: TGCGCCAGCAGCCAAGTGACTAGCGGAGTTGGTCCGTCCAATGAGCAGTTCTTC. It translates to CASSQVTSGVGPSNEQFF.